The next 21 T cell receptor beta chains were all read from a single sample in a study of blood T cell repertoires in COVID-19. The protocol was immunoSEQ multiplex PCR, while the TCRdb copy is restricted to in-frame clones and leaves out a portion. Of about 90,000 clones in the sample, approximately 86% were seen once. The specimen sequenced was peripheral blood. The origin of the receptors is a man at least 80 years old with acute or convalescent COVID-19.

V gene TRBV28 combines with J gene TRBJ2-3; 11 bases align to TRBD1. Losses at the gene ends were 6 bases for V and 7 bases for J; bases not matched to a gene: 3. In germline, CDR1 is MDHEN, CDR2 SYDVKM. The CDR3 extends over 13 amino acids. The CDR3 spells CASRDRGLNTQYF. The CDR3 nucleotides read TGTGCCAGCAGGGACAGGGGGCTAAATACGCAGTATTTT.

This chain connects TRBV9 to TRBJ2-1; 9 nucleotides align to TRBD2. The CDR3 runs to 16 residues. Germline assignment: CDR1 SGDLS and CDR2 YYNGEE. J gave up 3 bases and V 4 bases, and 8 bases lay outside the gene matches. This CDR3 is CASSPLRTSVYNEQFF. The CDR3 nucleotides are TGTGCCAGCAGCCCCCTTCGGACTAGCGTCTACAATGAGCAGTTCTTC.

This sequence joins TRBV27 and TRBJ2-1, with 7 nucleotides matching TRBD1. Germline V gene data show CDR1 as MNHEY and CDR2 as SMNVEV (reference sequence). V shed 7 bases, J shed 10 bases, and the junction held 19 bases outside the gene matches. The CDR3 consists of 16 residues. The CDR3 region has the DNA TGTGCCAGCACCCAATCTACACAAACAGGGGTAAGAGAGCAGTTCTTC. Translation gives CASTQSTQTGVREQFF.

The rearrangement uses TRBV11-2 and TRBJ2-7; the D gene is possibly TRBD2 (5 bases). Germline-derived CDR1 and CDR2 are SGHAT and FQNNGV. The CDR3 sequence is 14 residues long. V was cut by 1 base and J by 6 bases, with 13 bases left in between. The CDR3 here is CASSLAGIGFEQYF. CDR3 in DNA: TGTGCCAGCAGCTTAGCCGGGATTGGTTTCGAGCAGTACTTC.

The chain has TRBV9 and TRBJ2-2, with D possibly being TRBD1 (5 bases). The CDR3 extends over 14 amino acids. V lost 4 bases to trimming and J lost 4 bases, with 11 bases between them. Germline CDR1 SGDLS, CDR2 YYNGEE. For the CDR3, the DNA is TGTGCCAGCAGCCAGGGTACGAGCACCGGGGAGCTGTTTTTT. Translation: CASSQGTSTGELFF.

CDR3 in DNA: TGTGCCAGCAGCCCGGGGGGGGGAGCTAACTATGGCTACACCTTC. This encodes CASSPGGGANYGYTF. The chain uses TRBV5-4 and TRBJ1-2, with D perhaps TRBD1 (5 bases). The CDR3 sequence is 15 residues long. Germline CDR1 and CDR2: SGHNT and YYREEE (reference sequence). V dropped 4 bases and J dropped 0 bases, with 13 bases sitting between them.

V usage is TRBV5-1 and J usage is TRBJ1-2; TRBD1 aligns across 12 bases. V was pared by 0 bases and J by 7 bases, with 4 bases of the junction left unmatched. Germline CDR1 is SGHRS and CDR2 is YFSETQ. The CDR3 is 15 amino acids. Written as DNA, the CDR3 is TGCGCCAGCAGCTTGGCGGGACAGGGGGCTGGTGGCTACACCTTC. Its protein product is CASSLAGQGAGGYTF.

Written as DNA, the CDR3 is TGTGCCAGCAGCTTAGGCTTTAGCGGGAACAATGAGCAGTTCTTC. Encoded protein: CASSLGFSGNNEQFF. The V call is TRBV7-2, the J call TRBJ2-1; 8 bases line up with TRBD2. This CDR3 is built from 15 residues. Germline values: CDR1 SGHTA, CDR2 FQGNSA. With V trimmed by 1 base and J by 5 bases, 4 bases remained unmatched.

This rearrangement joins TRBV7-3 to TRBJ2-1, with 8 bases that match TRBD2. Per the germline V gene, CDR1 is SGHTA and CDR2 is FQGTGA. CDR3 length: 15 residues. The ends lost 3 bases at V and 8 bases at J; junction bases unmatched: 9. DNA for the CDR3: TGTGCCAGCAGCTTGACTAGCGATGTCGGCCATGAGCAGTTCTTC. Protein product: CASSLTSDVGHEQFF.

The rearrangement joins TRBV6-5 to TRBJ1-6; a weak D match, TRBD1 (6 bases). Trimming removed 4 bases at V and 10 bases at J, with 20 bases between. CDR1 and CDR2 from the germline V gene are MNHEY and SVGAGI. This CDR3 comprises 16 residues. CDR3 DNA sequence: TGTGCCAGCAGTTCAGGTTCTGGGGGCGGGAGCTCACCCCTCCACTTT. Protein: CASSSGSGGGSSPLHF.

The chain couples TRBV7-9 to TRBJ1-4; 8 bases map to TRBD1. Germline-derived CDR1 and CDR2 are SEHNR and FQNEAQ (reference sequence). The CDR3 is 15 amino acids. Trimming cost V 4 bases and J 4 bases; bases outside gene matches: 5. The CDR3 DNA sequence: TGTGCCAGCAGCTCGACAGGGGCGGTTAATGAAAAACTGTTTTTT. Translation gives CASSSTGAVNEKLFF.

This clone was recorded a few times. This rearrangement joins TRBV6-1 to TRBJ2-1, with TRBD2 matching 8 bases. Germline CDR1 is MNHNS and CDR2 is SASEGT. V trimming: 0 bases; J trimming: 2 bases; junction bases outside the gene matches: 0. This CDR3 contains 15 residues. The CDR3 loop is CASSEASGAYNEQFF. The CDR3 DNA sequence: TGTGCCAGCAGTGAAGCTAGCGGGGCCTACAATGAGCAGTTCTTC.

In this sample, this clone turned up once. J is TRBJ2-3 and V is TRBV5-6; TRBD1 matches at 7 bases. Looked up from germline, CDR1 is SGHDT and CDR2 is YYEEEE. The ends lost 6 bases at V and 5 bases at J; junction bases unmatched: 12. This CDR3 spans 15 amino acids. CDR3 amino acids: CASKPTGSSEDTQYF. The CDR3 DNA follows: TGTGCCAGCAAACCGACAGGGAGTTCGGAAGATACGCAGTATTTT.

V is TRBV24-1 and J is TRBJ1-1; D uncertain. Germline values: CDR1 KGHDR, CDR2 SFDVKD. The CDR3 contains 14 residues. Trimming shortened V by 7 bases and J by 1 base, and 12 bases separated the two germline ends. CDR3 DNA sequence: TGTGCCACCAGGGAGAGCCTGGGGAACACTGAAGCTTTCTTT. It translates to CATRESLGNTEAFF.

The chain recombines TRBV7-2 with TRBJ1-6; D is possibly TRBD1 (5 bases). V lost 1 base and J lost 7, with 11 bases in between. This CDR3 has 15 residues. Germline V gene data show CDR1 as SGHTA and CDR2 as FQGNSA. Here the CDR3 DNA reads TGTGCCAGCAGCTTAGATAACAGGCAGAATTCACCCCTCCACTTT. It encodes CASSLDNRQNSPLHF.

The count of this clone is one. The chain joins TRBV7-2 to TRBJ2-7; 7 bases match TRBD1. The CDR3 covers 14 residues. The J segment lost 4 bases and the V segment lost 4 bases, leaving 7 bases of the junction unmatched. Germline V gene data show CDR1 as SGHTA and CDR2 as FQGNSA. The CDR3 coding sequence is TGTGCCAGCAGCTCAAGACAGGGCGCATACGAGCAGTACTTC. Its protein is CASSSRQGAYEQYF.

The V gene is TRBV6-1, the J gene TRBJ2-7; 7 bases map to TRBD1. Trimming at V came to 6 bases and at J to 1 base, leaving 6 bases not matched to a gene. The V gene's germline CDR1 is MNHNS and CDR2 SASEGT. The CDR3 is 14 residues long. This CDR3 is CASSLQGKSYEQYF. The CDR3 nucleotides read TGTGCCAGCAGCTTACAGGGGAAGTCCTACGAGCAGTACTTC.

This chain links TRBV4-3 with TRBJ2-1; D is perhaps TRBD2 (5 bases). V was shortened by 0 bases and J by 6 bases, with 18 bases between the two germline ends. CDR1 and CDR2 from the germline V gene are LGHNA and YSLEER. The CDR3 covers 17 residues. Written as DNA, the CDR3 is TGCGCCAGCAGCCAAGATCTGGGCCAGCGGTGGGGCAATGAGCAGTTCTTC. Its protein is CASSQDLGQRWGNEQFF.

The chain joins TRBV7-9 to TRBJ2-1; 9 bases agree with TRBD2. The germline CDR1 and CDR2 sequences are SEHNR and FQNEAQ (reference sequence). Trimming took 5 bases from V and 7 from J; bases not matched to a gene: 15. This CDR3 is 17 amino acids long. Written as DNA, the CDR3 is TGTGCCAGCAGCCGCGACCGGGGCGGGGGGGAGCTGAATGAGCAGTTCTTC. Translating gives CASSRDRGGGELNEQFF.

The genes are TRBV6-5 and TRBJ2-5, with D possibly being TRBD1 (7 bases). The length of the CDR3 is 14 residues. V gave up 6 bases and J gave up 3 bases, with 14 bases separating them. Germline CDR1 is MNHEY and CDR2 is SVGAGI. CDR3: CASRGGQTKETQYF. The CDR3 DNA is TGTGCCAGCAGGGGGGGACAGACAAAAGAGACCCAGTACTTC.

The chain couples TRBV5-8 to TRBJ1-1; D gene unclear. Looked up from germline, CDR1 is SGHTS and CDR2 is YDEGEE. V gave up 0 bases and J gave up 1 base, with 4 bases separating them. The CDR3 has 13 residues. Here the CDR3 reads CASSLARNTEAFF. As DNA, the CDR3 is TGTGCCAGCAGCTTGGCCAGGAACACTGAAGCTTTCTTT.